The source of this T cell receptor beta chain is a study of cytomegalovirus exposure and HLA in healthy donors. Study results and caveats: Reportedly, a later analysis found an Asian-associated ancestry cluster had fewer N-insertions than the approximately 700-donor mean.

This clone was recorded once. The antigen is unknown. 60 Vbeta and 13 Jbeta primers were used in PCR. Clones were read by immunoSEQ multiplex PCR, and TCRdb kept only the in-frame ones, dropping some. The data show about 220,000 clones, with 82% seen just once and nearly 6% held by the top ten. Sequencing was carried out using PBMCs. The receptor was isolated from a man aged 40-55 years in good health and CMV-seropositive.

DNA for the CDR3: TGTGCCACCAGCAGAGATCCGCGGGCCTATGGCTACACCTTC. Protein product: CATSRDPRAYGYTF. The gene calls are TRBV15 and TRBJ1-2; D is uncertain. Germline assignment: CDR1 LNHNV and CDR2 YYDKDF (reference sequence). This CDR3 is built from 14 residues. V was clipped by 0 bases and J by 4 bases, with 9 bases between them.